The 14 T cell receptor beta chains in this list originate from one sample, sequenced in a study of regulatory T cells in long-lasting Graves disease. Time point given: newly diagnosed GD, antithyroid drugs for less than 3 months. After RNA was extracted from PBMCs, the TCR library was made from it. Arm-PCR with iRepertoire HTBI primers amplified the CDR3 regions for these TCR beta libraries. TCRdb reprocessed the multiplex PCR reads via MiXCR and lists one record per CDR3 protein. The sample has fewer than 650,000 distinct CDR3 sequences, roughly 15% seen once; the top ten hold about 12%. Another study also made use of these data, one on T cells in Graves' hyperthyroidism and ophthalmopathy.

Sequencing used peripheral blood mononuclear cells (PBMCs), obtained at new diagnosis, from a patient treated with antithyroid drugs. These TCRs come from a man aged 18 to 29 with Graves disease.

In its sample, this clonotype was seen many times. The V gene is TRBV12-3 or TRBV12-4, the J gene TRBJ2-2; 13 bases map to TRBD2. The CDR3 runs 14 residues. Losses at the gene ends were 6 bases for V and 7 bases for J; bases not matched to a gene: 2. The CDR3 region has the DNA TGTGCCAGCAGCTGGACTAGCGGGAGCGGGGAGCTGTTTTTT. Its protein product is CASSWTSGSGELFF.

This clonotype has only a few counts. J is TRBJ2-3 and V is TRBV19, with 7 bases aligning to TRBD1. The assigned J gene may be wrong: the sequence end matches TRBJ2-5 better. This CDR3 region has 13 residues. Germline V lookup: CDR1 LNHDA, CDR2 SQIVND (reference sequence). Here the CDR3 DNA reads TGTGCCAGTAGGGACAGGTTCCTGGAGACCCAGTACTTC. Protein: CASRDRFLETQYF.

This clonotype was observed many times. The V gene is TRBV6-1, the J gene TRBJ1-4; D call uncertain. CDR1 and CDR2 (germline): MNHNS, SASEGT. The length of the CDR3 is 16 residues. V lost 6 bases and J 0 bases, leaving 14 bases between the germline ends. CDR3 nucleotides: TGTGCCAGCAGCGAATCTTACCAAGCAACTAATGAAAAACTGTTTTTT. Protein product: CASSESYQATNEKLFF.

This clonotype was recorded many times. This chain joins TRBV20-1 and TRBJ2-3; D ambiguous. V lost 0 bases and J lost 9, with 13 bases in between. The CDR3 loop spans 13 amino acids. Germline V gives CDR1 DFQATT, CDR2 SNEGSKA (reference sequence). CDR3 sequence: CSARDRIGWTQYF. The CDR3 coding sequence is TGCAGTGCTAGAGATCGGATAGGGTGGACGCAGTATTTT.

There are many counts of this clonotype. The chain is built from TRBV27 and TRBJ1-1; D perhaps matches TRBD1 (6 bases). CDR1 is MNHEY and CDR2 is SMNVEV in the germline V gene (reference sequence). V lost 6 bases and J lost 1, with 12 bases in between. The CDR3 sequence is 14 residues long. The CDR3 loop reads CASSTSTGNTEAFF. CDR3 bases: TGTGCCAGCAGCACCTCGACAGGGAACACTGAAGCTTTCTTT.

This clonotype has more than one count but fewer than ten. This sequence joins TRBV27 and TRBJ1-1; D is unclear. The CDR3 is made up of 14 amino acids. Germline-derived CDR1 and CDR2 are MNHEY and SMNVEV (reference sequence). V was cut by 0 bases and J by 1 base, with 6 bases left in between. Written as DNA, the CDR3 is TGTGCCAGCAGTTTATCTCCAGCGAACACTGAAGCTTTCTTT. Translated: CASSLSPANTEAFF.

A note on this clonotype: At one end the junction does not follow the germline gene, possibly because of a read error. The V gene is TRBV6-1, the J gene TRBJ1-3; D gene unclear. CDR3 length equals 12 residues. Germline V gene sequence: CDR1 MNHNS, CDR2 SASEGT. CDR3 bases: TGTGCCAGCAGTGAACGCCAGGCTAGTCCCCTTTTT. Its translation: CASSERQASPLF.

CDR3 in DNA: TGTGCCATCAGTGTGGGACAGGGAGGCACCGGGGAGCTGTTTTTT. This encodes CAISVGQGGTGELFF. This chain joins TRBV10-3 and TRBJ2-2; 9 nucleotides agree with TRBD1. The V gene's germline CDR1 is ENHRY and CDR2 SYGVKD. The CDR3 runs 15 residues. Germline trimming cut 4 bases from V and 4 bases from J; bases unmatched to any gene: 4.

The chain is built from TRBV15 and TRBJ2-1; no clear D. Germline loops: CDR1 LNHNV, CDR2 YYDKDF (reference sequence). The CDR3 totals 15 residues. The V end lost 0 bases, the J end lost 8 bases, and 14 bases lay between the germline ends. CDR3 sequence: CATSRDRATWHEQFF. The CDR3 DNA reads as TGTGCCACCAGCAGAGATCGGGCCACCTGGCATGAGCAGTTCTTC.

This clonotype was picked up many times. The rearrangement links TRBV3-1 to TRBJ2-7, with 9 bases identical to TRBD2. Germline CDR1 is LGHDT and CDR2 is YNNKEL (reference sequence). After removal of 4 bases from V and 6 bases from J, the junction contained 7 bases not matched to a gene. This CDR3 has 14 amino acids. CDR3 residues: CASSPSGGRGEQYF. CDR3 nucleotides: TGTGCCAGCAGCCCCTCCGGCGGGAGGGGCGAGCAGTACTTC.

The chain couples TRBV9 to TRBJ1-3; D perhaps matches TRBD1 (6 bases). The V end lost 2 bases, the J end lost 3 bases, and 15 bases lay between the germline ends. In germline, CDR1 is SGDLS, CDR2 YYNGEE. The CDR3 totals 16 residues. CDR3 bases: TGTGCCAGCAGCGTTACCCCGGGGGCCTATGGAAACACCATATATTTT. Translating it yields CASSVTPGAYGNTIYF.

Only a few counts were recorded for this clonotype. Its ends do not fully match the called genes, so a read error is possible. This rearrangement joins TRBV4-1 to TRBJ2-1; D uncertain. The CDR3 consists of 16 residues. CDR1 and CDR2 from the germline V gene are MGHRA and YSYEKL. The CDR3 nucleotides read TGTGCCAGCAGCCAAGATTTGGCGAGCTCCTACAATGAGCAGTTCTTC. It encodes CASSQDLASSYNEQFF.

This rearrangement joins TRBV5-1 to TRBJ2-5; D tentatively fits TRBD1 or TRBD2 (6 bases each). V was cut by 4 bases and J by 0 bases, with 19 bases left in between. The CDR3 sequence is 17 residues long. CDR1 and CDR2 from the germline V gene are SGHRS and YFSETQ. CDR3 bases: TGCGCCAGCAGCCCCCGGCCGGGGGCAGTCTACCAAGAGACCCAGTACTTC. It specifies CASSPRPGAVYQETQYF.

This clonotype has only a few counts. CDR3 amino acids: CAISELGVAGANVLTF. The CDR3 region has the DNA TGTGCCATCAGTGAGCTCGGGGTGGCAGGGGCCAACGTCCTGACTTTC. The V call is TRBV10-3, the J call TRBJ2-6, with D maybe TRBD2 (5 bases). Germline-derived CDR1 and CDR2 are ENHRY and SYGVKD. The CDR3 loop spans 16 amino acids. V lost 2 bases and J 4 bases, leaving 12 bases between the germline ends.